Many counts were recorded for the clone carrying this T cell receptor (beta chain). Its matching antigen is unknown. These data belong to a study of shared clonotypes between healthy human individuals. On the study more broadly: In total, the donors were a couple of women and a few men aged 18 to 49.

The CDR3 contains 15 residues. V gave up 1 base and J gave up 4 bases, with 11 bases separating them. CDR1 is SGDLS, CDR2 YYNGEE, per germline. Clones were sequenced by immunoSEQ multiplex PCR, and TCRdb holds only the in-frame ones, with some missing. The sample has about 1.1 million clones; approximately 75% are singletons. Points from the study as a whole: Non-shared clonotypes had lower generation probabilities than clonotypes shared by all four sorted-subset donors. On the whole, naive subsets had larger estimated richness than memory subsets had.

V gene TRBV9 combines with J gene TRBJ2-2, with D possibly matching TRBD2 (6 bases). The TCR originated in a man between 18 and 35 years old in good health. Some clones in this sample may be carry-over from other donors' samples. Sequencing was done on a sample of memory CD4+ T cells from PBMCs. Sample subset: CD45RA-negative fraction. CDR3 nucleotides: TGTGCCAGCAGCGTAATGGGACTGCCCACCGGGGAGCTGTTTTTT. It codes for CASSVMGLPTGELFF.